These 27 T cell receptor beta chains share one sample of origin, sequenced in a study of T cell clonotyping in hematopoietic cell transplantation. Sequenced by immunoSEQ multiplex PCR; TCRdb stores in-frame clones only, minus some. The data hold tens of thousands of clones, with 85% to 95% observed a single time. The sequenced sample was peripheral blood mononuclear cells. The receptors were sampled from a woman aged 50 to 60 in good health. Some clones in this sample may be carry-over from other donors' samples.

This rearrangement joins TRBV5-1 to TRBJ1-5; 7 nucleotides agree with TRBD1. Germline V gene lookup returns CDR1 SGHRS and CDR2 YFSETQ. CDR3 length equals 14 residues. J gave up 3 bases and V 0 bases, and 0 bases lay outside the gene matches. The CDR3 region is CASSLEGANQPQHF. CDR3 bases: TGCGCCAGCAGCTTGGAGGGGGCCAATCAGCCCCAGCATTTT.

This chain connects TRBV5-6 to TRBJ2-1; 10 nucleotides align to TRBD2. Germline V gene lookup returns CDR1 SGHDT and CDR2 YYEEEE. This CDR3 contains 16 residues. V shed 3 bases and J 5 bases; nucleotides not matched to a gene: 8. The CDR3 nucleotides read TGTGCCAGCAGCTCGGGTCGGACTAGCGGTGACAATGAGCAGTTCTTC. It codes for CASSSGRTSGDNEQFF.

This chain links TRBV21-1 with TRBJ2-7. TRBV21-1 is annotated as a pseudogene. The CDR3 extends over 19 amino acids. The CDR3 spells CASSKLRSGPPHPPYEQYF. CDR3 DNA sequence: TGTGCCAGCAGCAAATTAAGGTCGGGCCCACCCCATCCGCCTTACGAGCAGTACTTC.

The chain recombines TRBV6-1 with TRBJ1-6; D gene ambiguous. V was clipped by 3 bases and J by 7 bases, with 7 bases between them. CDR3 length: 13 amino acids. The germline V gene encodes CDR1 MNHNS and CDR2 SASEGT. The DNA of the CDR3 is TGTGCCAGCAGTGATTCCGAGAATTCACCCCTCCACTTT. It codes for CASSDSENSPLHF.

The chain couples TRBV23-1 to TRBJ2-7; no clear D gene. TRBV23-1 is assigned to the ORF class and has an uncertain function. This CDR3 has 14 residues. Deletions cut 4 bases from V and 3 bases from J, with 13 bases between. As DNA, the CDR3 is TGCGCCAGCAGTCCGACCCTATGGGTCTACGAGCAGTACTTC. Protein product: CASSPTLWVYEQYF.

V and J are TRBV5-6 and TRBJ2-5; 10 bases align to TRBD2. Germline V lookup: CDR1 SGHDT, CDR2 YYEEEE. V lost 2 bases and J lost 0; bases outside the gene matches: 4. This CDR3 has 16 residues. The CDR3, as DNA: TGTGCCAGCAGCTTCCCCGGGACTAGCGACCAAGAGACCCAGTACTTC. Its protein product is CASSFPGTSDQETQYF.

The CDR3 is CASSLDGSGGLSTGELFF. The CDR3 DNA reads as TGCGCCAGCAGCTTGGATGGTAGCGGGGGTCTGAGCACCGGGGAGCTGTTTTTT. The chain recombines TRBV5-1 with TRBJ2-2, with 9 nucleotides matching TRBD2. The V gene's germline CDR1 is SGHRS and CDR2 YFSETQ. J was trimmed by 4 bases and V by 0 bases; bases with no gene match: 10. The CDR3 extends over 18 amino acids.

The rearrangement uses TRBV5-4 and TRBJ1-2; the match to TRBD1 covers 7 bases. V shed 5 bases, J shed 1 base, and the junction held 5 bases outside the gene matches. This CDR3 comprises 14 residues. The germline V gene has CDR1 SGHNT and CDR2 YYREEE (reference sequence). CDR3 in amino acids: CASSTGQLNYGYTF. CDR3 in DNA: TGTGCCAGCAGTACGGGACAGCTTAACTATGGCTACACCTTC.

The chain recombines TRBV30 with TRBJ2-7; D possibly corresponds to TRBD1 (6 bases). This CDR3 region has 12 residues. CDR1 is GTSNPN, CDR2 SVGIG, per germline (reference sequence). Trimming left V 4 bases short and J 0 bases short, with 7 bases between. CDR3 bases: TGTGCCTGGACAGGGGCCTCCTACGAGCAGTACTTC. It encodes CAWTGASYEQYF.

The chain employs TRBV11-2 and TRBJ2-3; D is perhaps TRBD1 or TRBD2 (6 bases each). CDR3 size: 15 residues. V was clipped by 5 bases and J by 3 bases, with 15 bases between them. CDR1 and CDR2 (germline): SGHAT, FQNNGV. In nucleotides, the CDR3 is TGTGCCAGCAGCCTCTGGGGGGCTTCAACAGATACGCAGTATTTT. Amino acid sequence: CASSLWGASTDTQYF.

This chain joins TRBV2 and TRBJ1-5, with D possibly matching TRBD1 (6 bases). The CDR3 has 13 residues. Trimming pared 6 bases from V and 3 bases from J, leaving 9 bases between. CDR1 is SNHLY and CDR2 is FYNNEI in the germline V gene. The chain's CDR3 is CASSRGFNQPQHF. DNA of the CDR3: TGTGCCAGCAGCAGGGGATTCAATCAGCCCCAGCATTTT.

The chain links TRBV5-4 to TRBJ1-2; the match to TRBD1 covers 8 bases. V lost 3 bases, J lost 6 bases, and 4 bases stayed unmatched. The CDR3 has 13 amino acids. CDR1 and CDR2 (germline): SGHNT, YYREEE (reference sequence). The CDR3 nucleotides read TGTGCCAGCAGCTCTCCAGGGGGCGATGGCTACACCTTC. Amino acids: CASSSPGGDGYTF.

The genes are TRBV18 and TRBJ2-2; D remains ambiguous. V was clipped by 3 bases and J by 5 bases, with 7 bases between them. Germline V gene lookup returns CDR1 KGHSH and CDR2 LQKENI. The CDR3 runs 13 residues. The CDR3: CASSPSGTGELFF. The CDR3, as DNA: TGTGCCAGCTCACCTTCCGGGACCGGGGAGCTGTTTTTT.

CDR3 protein: CASSPNQGPYGYTF. Here the CDR3 DNA reads TGTGCCAGCAGCCCGAACCAGGGGCCCTATGGCTACACCTTC. J is TRBJ1-2 and V is TRBV13, with D possibly matching TRBD1 (6 bases). The germline V and J ends were trimmed by 5 bases and 4 bases, with 14 bases remaining between them. The CDR3 totals 14 residues. Germline CDR1 reads PRHDT; CDR2 reads FYEKMQ (reference sequence).

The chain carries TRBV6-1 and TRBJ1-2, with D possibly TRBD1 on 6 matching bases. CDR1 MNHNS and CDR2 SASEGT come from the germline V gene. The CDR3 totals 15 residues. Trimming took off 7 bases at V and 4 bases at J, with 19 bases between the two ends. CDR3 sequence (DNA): TGTGCCAGCAAGGAGGCCCCAGGGGCAAGCTATGGCTACACCTTC. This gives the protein CASKEAPGASYGYTF.

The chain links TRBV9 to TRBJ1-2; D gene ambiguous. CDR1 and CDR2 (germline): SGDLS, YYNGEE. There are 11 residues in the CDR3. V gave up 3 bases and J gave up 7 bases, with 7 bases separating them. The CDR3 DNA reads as TGTGCCAGCAGCGCTCTCTTTGGCTACACCTTC. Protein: CASSALFGYTF. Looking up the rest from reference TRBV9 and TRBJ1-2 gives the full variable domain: DSGVTQTPKHLITATGQRVTLRCSPRSGDLSVYWYQQSLDQGLQFLIQYYNGEERAKGNILERFSAQQFPDLHSELNLSSLELGDSALYFCASSALFGYTFGSGTRLTVV.

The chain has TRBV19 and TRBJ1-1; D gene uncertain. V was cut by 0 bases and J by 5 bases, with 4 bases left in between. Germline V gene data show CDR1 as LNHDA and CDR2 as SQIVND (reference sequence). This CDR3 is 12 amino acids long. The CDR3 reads CASSIERTEAFF. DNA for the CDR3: TGTGCCAGTAGTATAGAGAGGACTGAAGCTTTCTTT.

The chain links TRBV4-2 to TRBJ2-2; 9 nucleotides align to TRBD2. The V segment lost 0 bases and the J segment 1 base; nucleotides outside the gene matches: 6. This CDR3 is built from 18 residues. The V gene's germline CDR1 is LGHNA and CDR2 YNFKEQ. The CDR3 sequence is CASSQEYPSGENTGELFF. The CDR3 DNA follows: TGTGCCAGCAGCCAAGAATATCCTAGCGGGGAGAACACCGGGGAGCTGTTTTTT.

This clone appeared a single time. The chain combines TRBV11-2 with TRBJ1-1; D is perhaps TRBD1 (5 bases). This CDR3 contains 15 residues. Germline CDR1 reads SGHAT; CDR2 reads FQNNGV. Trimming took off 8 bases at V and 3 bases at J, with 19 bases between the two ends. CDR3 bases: TGTGCCAGCGCCTCGGTAAAGGGGAGATACACTGAAGCTTTCTTT. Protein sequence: CASASVKGRYTEAFF.

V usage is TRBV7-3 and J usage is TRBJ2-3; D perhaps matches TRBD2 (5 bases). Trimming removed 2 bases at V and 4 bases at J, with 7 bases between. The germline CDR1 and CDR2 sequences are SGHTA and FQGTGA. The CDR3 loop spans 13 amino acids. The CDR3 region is CASSLARADTQYF. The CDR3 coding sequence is TGTGCCAGCAGCTTAGCGAGGGCAGATACGCAGTATTTT.

CDR3 amino acids: CASSMTRNEQFF. DNA of the CDR3: TGTGCCAGCAGCATGACCCGGAATGAGCAGTTCTTC. V gene TRBV9 combines with J gene TRBJ2-1; no definite D call. CDR3 length: 12 residues. CDR1 and CDR2 from the germline V gene are SGDLS and YYNGEE. Trimming shortened V by 4 bases and J by 7 bases, and 9 bases separated the two germline ends.

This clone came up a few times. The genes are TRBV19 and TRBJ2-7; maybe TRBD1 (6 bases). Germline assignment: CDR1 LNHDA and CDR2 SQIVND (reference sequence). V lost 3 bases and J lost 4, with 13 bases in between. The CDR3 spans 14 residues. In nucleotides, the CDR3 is TGTGCCAGTAGTATGGGCAGGGGAAGGTACGAGCAGTACTTC. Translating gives CASSMGRGRYEQYF.

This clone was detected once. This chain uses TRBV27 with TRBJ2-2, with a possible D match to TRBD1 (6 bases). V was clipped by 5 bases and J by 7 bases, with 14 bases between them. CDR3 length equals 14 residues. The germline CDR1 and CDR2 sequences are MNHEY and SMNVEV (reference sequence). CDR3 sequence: CASSEQGFNGELFF. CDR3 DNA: TGTGCCAGCAGTGAACAGGGTTTTAACGGGGAGCTGTTTTTT.

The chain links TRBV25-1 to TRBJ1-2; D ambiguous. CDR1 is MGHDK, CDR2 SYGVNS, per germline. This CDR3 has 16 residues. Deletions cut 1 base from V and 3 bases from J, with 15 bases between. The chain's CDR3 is CASSESRTRWDYGYTF. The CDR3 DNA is TGTGCCAGCAGTGAATCACGTACTCGGTGGGACTATGGCTACACCTTC.

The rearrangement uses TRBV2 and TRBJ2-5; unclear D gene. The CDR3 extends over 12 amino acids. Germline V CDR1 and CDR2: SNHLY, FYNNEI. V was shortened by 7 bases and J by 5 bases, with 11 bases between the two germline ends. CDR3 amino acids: CASTASRETQYF. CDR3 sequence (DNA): TGTGCCAGCACGGCTAGTCGTGAGACCCAGTACTTC.

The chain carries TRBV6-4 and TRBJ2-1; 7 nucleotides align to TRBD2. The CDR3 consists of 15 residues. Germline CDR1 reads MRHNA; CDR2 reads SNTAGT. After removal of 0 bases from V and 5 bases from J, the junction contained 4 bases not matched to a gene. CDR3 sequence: CASSDSSGGNNEQFF. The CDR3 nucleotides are TGTGCCAGCAGTGACTCCTCCGGGGGGAACAATGAGCAGTTCTTC.

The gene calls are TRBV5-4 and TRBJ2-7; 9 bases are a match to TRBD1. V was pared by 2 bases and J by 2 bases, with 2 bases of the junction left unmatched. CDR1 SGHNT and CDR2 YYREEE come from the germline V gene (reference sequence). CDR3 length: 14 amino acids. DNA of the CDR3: TGTGCCAGCAGCTTAGGGGACAGGGCCTACGAGCAGTACTTC. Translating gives CASSLGDRAYEQYF.